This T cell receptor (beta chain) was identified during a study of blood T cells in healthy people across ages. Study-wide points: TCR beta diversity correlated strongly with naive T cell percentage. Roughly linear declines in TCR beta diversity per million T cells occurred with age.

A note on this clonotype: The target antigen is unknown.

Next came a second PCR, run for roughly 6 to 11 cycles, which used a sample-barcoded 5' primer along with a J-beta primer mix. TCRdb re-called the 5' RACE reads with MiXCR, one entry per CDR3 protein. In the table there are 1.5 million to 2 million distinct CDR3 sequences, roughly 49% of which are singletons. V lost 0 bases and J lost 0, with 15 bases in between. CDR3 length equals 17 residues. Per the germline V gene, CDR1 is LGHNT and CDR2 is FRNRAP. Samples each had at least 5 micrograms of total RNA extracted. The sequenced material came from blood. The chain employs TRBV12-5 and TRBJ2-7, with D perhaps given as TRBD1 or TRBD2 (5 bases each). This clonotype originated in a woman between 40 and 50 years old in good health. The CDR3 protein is CASGLVLGDVNSYEQYF. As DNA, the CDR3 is TGTGCTAGTGGTTTGGTACTGGGGGACGTTAACTCCTACGAGCAGTACTTC. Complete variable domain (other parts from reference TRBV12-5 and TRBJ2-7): DARVTQTPRHKVTEMGQEVTMRCQPILGHNTVFWYRQTMMQGLELLAYFRNRAPLDDSGMPKDRFSAEMPDATLATLKIQPSEPRDSAVYFCASGLVLGDVNSYEQYFGPGTRLTVT.